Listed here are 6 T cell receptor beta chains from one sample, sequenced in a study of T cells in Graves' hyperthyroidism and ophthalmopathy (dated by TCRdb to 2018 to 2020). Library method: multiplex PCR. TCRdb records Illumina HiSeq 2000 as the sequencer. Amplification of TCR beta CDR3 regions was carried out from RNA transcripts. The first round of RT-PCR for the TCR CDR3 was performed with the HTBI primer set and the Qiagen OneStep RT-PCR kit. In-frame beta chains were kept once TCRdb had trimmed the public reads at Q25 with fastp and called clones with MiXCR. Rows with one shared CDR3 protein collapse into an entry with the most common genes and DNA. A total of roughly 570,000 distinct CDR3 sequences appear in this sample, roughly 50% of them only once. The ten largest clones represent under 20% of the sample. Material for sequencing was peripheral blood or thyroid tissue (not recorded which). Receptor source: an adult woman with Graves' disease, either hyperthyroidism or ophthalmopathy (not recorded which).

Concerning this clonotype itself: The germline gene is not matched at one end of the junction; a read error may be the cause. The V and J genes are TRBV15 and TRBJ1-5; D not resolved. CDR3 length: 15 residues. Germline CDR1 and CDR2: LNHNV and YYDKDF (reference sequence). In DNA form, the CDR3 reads TGTGCCACCAGCAGAGGAGTGGGCCGGGAACAGCCCCTGCATTTT. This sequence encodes CATSRGVGREQPLHF.

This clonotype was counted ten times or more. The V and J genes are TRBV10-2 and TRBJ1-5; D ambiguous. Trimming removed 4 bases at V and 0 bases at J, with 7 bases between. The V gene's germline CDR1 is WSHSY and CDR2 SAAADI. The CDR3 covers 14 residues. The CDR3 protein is CASSVSDSNQPQHF. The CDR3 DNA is TGCGCCAGCAGTGTATCCGATAGCAATCAGCCCCAGCATTTT.

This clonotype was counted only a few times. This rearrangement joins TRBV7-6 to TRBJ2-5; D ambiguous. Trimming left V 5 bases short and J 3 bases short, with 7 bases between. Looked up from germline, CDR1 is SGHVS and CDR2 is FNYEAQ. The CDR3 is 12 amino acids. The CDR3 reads CASSQPEETQYF. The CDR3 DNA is TGTGCCAGCAGCCAACCGGAAGAGACCCAGTACTTC.

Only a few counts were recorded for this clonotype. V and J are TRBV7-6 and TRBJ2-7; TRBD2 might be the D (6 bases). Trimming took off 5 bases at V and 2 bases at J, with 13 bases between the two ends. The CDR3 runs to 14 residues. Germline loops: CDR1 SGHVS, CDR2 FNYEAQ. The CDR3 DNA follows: TGTGCCAGCAGCCACGCCGGGAGCACCTACGAGCAGTACTTC. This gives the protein CASSHAGSTYEQYF.

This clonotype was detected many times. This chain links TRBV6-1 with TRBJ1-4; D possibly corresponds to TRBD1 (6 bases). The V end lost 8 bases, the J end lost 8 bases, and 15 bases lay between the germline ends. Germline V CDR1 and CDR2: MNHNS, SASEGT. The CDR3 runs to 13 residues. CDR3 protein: CASEDRLGEKLFF. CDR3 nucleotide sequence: TGTGCCAGCGAGGACAGACTAGGGGAAAAACTGTTTTTT.

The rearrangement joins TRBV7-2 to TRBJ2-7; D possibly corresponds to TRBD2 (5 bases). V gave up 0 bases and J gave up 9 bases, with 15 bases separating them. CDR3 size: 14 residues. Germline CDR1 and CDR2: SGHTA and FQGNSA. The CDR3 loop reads CASSLARAADTQYF. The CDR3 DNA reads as TGTGCCAGCAGCTTAGCGAGGGCTGCAGATACGCAGTACTTC. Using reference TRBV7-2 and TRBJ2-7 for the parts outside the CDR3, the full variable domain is GAGVSQSPSNKVTEKGKDVELRCDPISGHTALYWYRQSLGQGLEFLIYFQGNSAPDKSGLPSDRFSAERTGGSVSTLTIQRTQQEDSAVYLCASSLARAADTQYFGPGTRLTVT.